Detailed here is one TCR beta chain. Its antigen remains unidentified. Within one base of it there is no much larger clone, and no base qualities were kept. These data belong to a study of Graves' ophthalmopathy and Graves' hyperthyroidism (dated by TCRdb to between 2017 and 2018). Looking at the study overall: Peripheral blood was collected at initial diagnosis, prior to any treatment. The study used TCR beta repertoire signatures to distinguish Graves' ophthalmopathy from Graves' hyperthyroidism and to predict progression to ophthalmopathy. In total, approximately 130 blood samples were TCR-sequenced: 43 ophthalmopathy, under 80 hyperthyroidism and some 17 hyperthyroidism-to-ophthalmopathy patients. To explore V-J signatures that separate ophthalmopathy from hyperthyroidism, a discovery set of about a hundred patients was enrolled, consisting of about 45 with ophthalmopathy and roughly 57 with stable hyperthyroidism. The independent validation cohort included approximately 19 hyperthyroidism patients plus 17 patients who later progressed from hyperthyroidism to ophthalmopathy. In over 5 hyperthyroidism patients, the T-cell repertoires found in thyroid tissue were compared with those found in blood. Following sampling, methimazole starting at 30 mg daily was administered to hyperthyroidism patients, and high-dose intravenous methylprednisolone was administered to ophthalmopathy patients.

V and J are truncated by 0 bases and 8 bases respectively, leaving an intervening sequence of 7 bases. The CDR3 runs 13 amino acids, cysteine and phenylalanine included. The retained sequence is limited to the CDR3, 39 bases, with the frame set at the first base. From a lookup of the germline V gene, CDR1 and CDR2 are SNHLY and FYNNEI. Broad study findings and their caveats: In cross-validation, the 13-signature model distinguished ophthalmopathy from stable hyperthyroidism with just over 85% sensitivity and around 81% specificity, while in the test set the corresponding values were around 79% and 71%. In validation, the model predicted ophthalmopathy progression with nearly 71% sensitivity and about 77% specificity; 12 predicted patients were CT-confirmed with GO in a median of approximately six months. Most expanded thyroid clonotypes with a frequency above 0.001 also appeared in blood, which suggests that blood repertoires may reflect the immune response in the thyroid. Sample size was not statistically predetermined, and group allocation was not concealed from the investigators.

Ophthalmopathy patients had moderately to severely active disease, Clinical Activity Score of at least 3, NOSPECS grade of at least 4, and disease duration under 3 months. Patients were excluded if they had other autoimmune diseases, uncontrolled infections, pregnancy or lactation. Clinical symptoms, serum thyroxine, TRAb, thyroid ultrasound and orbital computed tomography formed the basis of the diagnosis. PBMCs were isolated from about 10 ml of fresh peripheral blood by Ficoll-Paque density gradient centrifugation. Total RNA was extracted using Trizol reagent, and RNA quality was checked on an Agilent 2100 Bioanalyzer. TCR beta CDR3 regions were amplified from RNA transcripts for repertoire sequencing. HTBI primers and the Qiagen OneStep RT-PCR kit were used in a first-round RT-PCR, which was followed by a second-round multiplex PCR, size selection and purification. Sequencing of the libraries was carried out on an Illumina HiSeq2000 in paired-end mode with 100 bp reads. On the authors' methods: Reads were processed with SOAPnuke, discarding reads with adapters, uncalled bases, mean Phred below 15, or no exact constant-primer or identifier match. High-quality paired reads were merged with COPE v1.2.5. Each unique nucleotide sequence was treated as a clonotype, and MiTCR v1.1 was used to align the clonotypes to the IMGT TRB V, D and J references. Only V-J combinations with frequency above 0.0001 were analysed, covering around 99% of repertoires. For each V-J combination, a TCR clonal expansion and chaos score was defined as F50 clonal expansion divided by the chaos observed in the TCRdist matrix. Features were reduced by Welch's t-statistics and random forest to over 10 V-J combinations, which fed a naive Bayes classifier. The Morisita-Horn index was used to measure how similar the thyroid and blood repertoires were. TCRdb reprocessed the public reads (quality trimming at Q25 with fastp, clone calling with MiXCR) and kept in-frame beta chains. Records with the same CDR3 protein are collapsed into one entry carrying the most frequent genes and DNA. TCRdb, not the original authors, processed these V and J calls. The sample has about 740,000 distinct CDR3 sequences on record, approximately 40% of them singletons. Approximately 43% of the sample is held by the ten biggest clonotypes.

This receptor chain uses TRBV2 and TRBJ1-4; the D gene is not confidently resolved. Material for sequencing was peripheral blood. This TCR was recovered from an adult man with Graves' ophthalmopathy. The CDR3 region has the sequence CASSEARREKLFF. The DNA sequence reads TGTGCCAGCAGTGAAGCGCGTAGGGAAAAACTGTTTTTT.